This is a list of T cell receptor beta chains from one sample in a study of blood T cell repertoires in COVID-19. Generated by immunoSEQ multiplex PCR, the TCRdb table keeps only in-frame clones and is missing some. The table shows more than 35,000 clones, with roughly three quarters occurring only once. The sample taken for sequencing was peripheral blood. Source of these receptors: a man aged 70-80 years with acute or convalescent COVID-19. Each CDR3 is given with its conserved first and last residue. Each record gives: clone size, J gene, D gene, V gene, CDR3 protein, CDR3 DNA. D genes are given only for firm matches. Rows give clone size only sometimes, using once, few, many, or a class for an expanded clone.

few TRBJ1-6 TRBD1 TRBV9 CASSVGTGADSPLHF TGTGCCAGCAGCGTAGGGACAGGGGCGGACTCACCCCTCCACTTT
NA TRBJ1-1 NA TRBV5-1 CASSLPGGVFGTEAFF TGCGCCAGCAGCTTACCTGGCGGGGTGTTCGGCACTGAAGCTTTCTTT
NA TRBJ2-1 NA TRBV12-3/TRBV12-4 CASSLNRANEQFF TGTGCCAGCAGTTTAAACAGGGCGAATGAGCAGTTCTTC
NA TRBJ2-3 NA TRBV2 CASSTTGMRADTQYF TGTGCCAGCAGTACTACAGGGATGCGGGCAGATACGCAGTATTTT
NA TRBJ2-1 NA TRBV28 CASSSIGVNEQFF TGTGCCAGCAGTTCAATAGGGGTCAATGAGCAGTTCTTC
once TRBJ2-7 TRBD1 TRBV5-1 CASSFRIPGGIDRVVYEQYF TGCGCCAGCAGCTTTCGGATCCCTGGAGGCATAGACAGGGTGGTCTACGAGCAGTACTTC
few TRBJ2-1 TRBD2 TRBV9 CASSVSLTSGGNEQFF TGTGCCAGCAGCGTCTCGCTGACTAGCGGGGGCAATGAGCAGTTCTTC
NA TRBJ2-2 TRBD1 TRBV2 CASIGQGLDTGELFF TGTGCCAGCATTGGACAGGGGTTGGACACCGGGGAGCTGTTTTTT
NA TRBJ2-3 TRBD1 TRBV11-3 CASSPGTAKITDTQYF TGTGCCAGCAGCCCCGGGACAGCCAAAATCACAGATACGCAGTATTTT
few TRBJ2-2 NA TRBV7-2 CASSLVKGQGSLTGELFF TGTGCCAGCAGCTTAGTCAAGGGGCAGGGGTCCTTAACCGGGGAGCTGTTTTTT
NA TRBJ2-1 TRBD2 TRBV4-1 CASSQDWGGSYNEQFF TGCGCCAGCAGCCAAGATTGGGGCGGGAGCTACAATGAGCAGTTCTTC
NA TRBJ2-7 NA TRBV6-5 CASSYSLAVFSEQYF TGTGCCAGCAGTTACTCTCTAGCAGTGTTTAGCGAGCAGTACTTC
NA TRBJ2-7 NA TRBV5-1 CASSLEGVSYEQYF TGCGCCAGCAGCTTGGAAGGGGTCTCCTACGAGCAGTACTTC
few TRBJ2-1 TRBD1 TRBV7-9 CASSRRDRSYNEQFF TGTGCCAGCAGCCGCCGGGACAGATCATACAATGAGCAGTTCTTC
few TRBJ2-1 TRBD2 TRBV24-1 CATSDGYSGISVNEQFF TGTGCCACCAGTGACGGTTATAGCGGGATTTCTGTTAATGAGCAGTTCTTC
NA TRBJ2-7 TRBD2 TRBV9 CASSVGGLAGLQDEQYF TGTGCCAGCAGCGTAGGGGGACTAGCGGGGTTACAGGACGAGCAGTACTTC
few TRBJ1-3 NA TRBV28 CASSSLQSSSGNTIYF TGTGCCAGCAGTTCCTTGCAGTCTAGCTCTGGAAACACCATATATTTT
NA TRBJ1-3 NA TRBV30 CAWSVKGSGNTIYF TGTGCCTGGAGTGTAAAGGGGTCTGGAAACACCATATATTTT
NA TRBJ2-7 NA TRBV19 CASSGLGTYEQYF TGTGCCAGTAGCGGACTGGGAACCTACGAGCAGTACTTC
NA TRBJ2-7 TRBD2 TRBV6-2/TRBV6-3 CASSPGGGKIYEQYF TGTGCCAGCAGCCCCGGGGGGGGGAAGATCTACGAGCAGTACTTC
once TRBJ1-4 NA TRBV6-2/TRBV6-3 CASSNLRGVREKLFF TGTGCCAGCAGTAACCTCCGGGGGGTTCGAGAAAAACTGTTTTTT
few TRBJ2-1 TRBD2 TRBV10-3 CAISDSVAGSSYNEQFF TGTGCCATCAGTGACAGCGTAGCGGGCAGCTCCTACAATGAGCAGTTCTTC
NA TRBJ2-1 NA TRBV6-5 CASSDGWKNEQFF TGTGCCAGCAGCGACGGGTGGAAAAATGAGCAGTTCTTC
NA TRBJ2-4 TRBD2 TRBV2 CATEAGGSGKNIQYF TGTGCCACCGAAGCGGGAGGGTCGGGCAAAAACATTCAGTACTTC
NA TRBJ2-1 NA TRBV19 CASSISGDEQFF TGTGCCAGTAGTATATCGGGAGATGAGCAGTTCTTC
NA TRBJ2-5 NA TRBV10-1 CASSESISGARETQYF TGCGCCAGCAGTGAGTCGATTAGTGGAGCTAGGGAGACCCAGTACTTC